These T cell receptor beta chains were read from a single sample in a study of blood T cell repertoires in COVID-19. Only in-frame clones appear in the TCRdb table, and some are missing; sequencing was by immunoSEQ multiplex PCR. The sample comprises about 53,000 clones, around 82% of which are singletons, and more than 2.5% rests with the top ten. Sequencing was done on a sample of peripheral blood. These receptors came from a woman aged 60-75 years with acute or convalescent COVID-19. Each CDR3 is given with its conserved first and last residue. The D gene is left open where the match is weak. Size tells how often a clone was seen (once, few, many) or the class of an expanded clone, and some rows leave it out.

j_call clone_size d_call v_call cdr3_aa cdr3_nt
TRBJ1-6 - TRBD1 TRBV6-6 CASSSRTGDSPLHF TGTGCCAGCAGTTCCCGGACAGGGGATTCACCCCTCCACTTT
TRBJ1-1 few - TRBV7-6 CASSSQRYTEAFF TGTGCCAGCAGCTCACAGAGATACACTGAAGCTTTCTTT
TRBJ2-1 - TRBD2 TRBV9 CASSGEGLAGVQFF TGTGCCAGCAGCGGGGAGGGACTAGCGGGAGTTCAGTTCTTC
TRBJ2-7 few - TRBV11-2 CASSLMTSYEQYF TGTGCCAGCAGCTTGATGACATCCTACGAGCAGTACTTC
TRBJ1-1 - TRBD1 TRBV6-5 CASSYSAGGLAFF TGTGCCAGCAGTTACTCTGCAGGGGGCTTGGCTTTCTTT
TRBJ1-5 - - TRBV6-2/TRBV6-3 CASSYDGGFNQPQHF TGTGCCAGCAGTTACGACGGAGGATTCAATCAGCCCCAGCATTTT
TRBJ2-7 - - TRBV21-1 CASSKVSLQQGPFYEQYF TGTGCCAGCAGCAAAGTTTCGCTCCAACAGGGGCCGTTTTACGAGCAGTACTTC
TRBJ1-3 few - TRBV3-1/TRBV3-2 CASSHIRGSGNTIYF TGTGCCAGCAGCCATATAAGGGGCTCTGGAAACACCATATATTTT
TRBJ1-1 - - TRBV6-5 CASSSRGEVPVAFF TGTGCCAGCAGTTCAAGGGGCGAGGTCCCCGTGGCTTTCTTT
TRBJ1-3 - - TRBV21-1 CASAKGQYGNTIYF TGTGCCAGCGCCAAGGGACAGTACGGAAACACCATATATTTT
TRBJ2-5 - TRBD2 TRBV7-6 CASSQNSGGSFKTQYF TGTGCCAGCAGCCAGAACAGCGGGGGGAGTTTTAAGACCCAGTACTTC
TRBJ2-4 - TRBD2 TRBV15 CATSRESAGGIAKNIQYF TGTGCCACCAGCAGAGAATCTGCGGGGGGTATAGCCAAAAACATTCAGTACTTC
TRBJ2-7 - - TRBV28 CASSPGRRSYEQYF TGTGCCAGCAGTCCAGGGCGGCGAAGCTACGAGCAGTACTTC
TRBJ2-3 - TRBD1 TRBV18 CASSPGEGASTDTQYF TGTGCCAGCTCACCCGGTGAGGGGGCATCCACAGATACGCAGTATTTT
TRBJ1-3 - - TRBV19 CASSPWRPFSGNTIYF TGTGCCAGTAGTCCCTGGAGGCCGTTCTCTGGAAACACCATATATTTT
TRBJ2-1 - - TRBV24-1 CATSETGQPSYNEQFF TGTGCCACCAGTGAAACAGGACAGCCCTCCTACAATGAGCAGTTCTTC
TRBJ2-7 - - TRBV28 CASSLPVGGATLNEQYF TGTGCCAGCAGTTTACCCGTGGGGGGGGCGACGCTGAACGAGCAGTACTTC
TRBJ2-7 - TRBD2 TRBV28 CASRIGLAGGEQYF TGTGCCAGCAGGATTGGACTAGCGGGAGGAGAGCAGTACTTC
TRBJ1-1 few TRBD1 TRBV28 CASLPGTGGFMNTEAFF TGTGCCAGCTTACCGGGGACAGGGGGCTTCATGAACACTGAAGCTTTCTTT
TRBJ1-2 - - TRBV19 CASREGGNYGYTF TGTGCCAGTAGGGAAGGGGGTAACTATGGCTACACCTTC
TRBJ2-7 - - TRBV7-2 CASSLTSYEQYF TGTGCCAGCAGCTTAACTAGTTACGAGCAGTACTTC
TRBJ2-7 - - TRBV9 CASSSGHSYEQYF TGTGCCAGCAGCTCGGGACATTCCTACGAGCAGTACTTC
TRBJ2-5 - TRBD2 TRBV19 CASSIGVAGVGETQYF TGTGCCAGTAGTATAGGGGTAGCGGGGGTCGGAGAGACCCAGTACTTC
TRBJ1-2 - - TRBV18 CASSPTGLHLSNYGYTF TGTGCCAGCTCACCCACAGGGCTTCATCTTTCTAACTATGGCTACACCTTC
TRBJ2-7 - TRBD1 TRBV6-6 CASSLSRDRDLYEQYF TGTGCCAGCAGTCTTAGCCGGGACAGGGATCTCTACGAGCAGTACTTC
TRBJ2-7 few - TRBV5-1 CASSLDGEQYF TGCGCCAGCAGCTTGGACGGCGAGCAGTACTTC
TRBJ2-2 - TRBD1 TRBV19 CASSRDRAGELFF TGTGCCAGTAGCCGCGACAGGGCGGGGGAGCTGTTTTTT
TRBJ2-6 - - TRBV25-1 CASSESGKGAGANVLTF TGTGCCAGCAGTGAATCGGGTAAGGGAGCTGGGGCCAACGTCCTGACTTTC
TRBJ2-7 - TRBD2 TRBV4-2 CASSPLLARTSYEQYF TGTGCCAGCAGCCCTTTACTAGCGAGAACGTCCTACGAGCAGTACTTC
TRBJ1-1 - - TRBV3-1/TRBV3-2 CASSTPQNTEAFF TGTGCCAGCAGCACCCCACAAAACACTGAAGCTTTCTTT
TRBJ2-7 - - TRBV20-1 CSASRQLLDSYEQYF TGCAGTGCTAGTCGACAGCTATTAGACTCCTACGAGCAGTACTTC
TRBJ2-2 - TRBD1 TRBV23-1 CASMGTGGSTGELFF TGCGCCAGCATGGGTACAGGGGGTAGCACCGGGGAGCTGTTTTTT
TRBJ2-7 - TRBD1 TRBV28 CASSRTGGSYEQYF TGTGCCAGCAGTCGGACAGGGGGCTCCTACGAGCAGTACTTC
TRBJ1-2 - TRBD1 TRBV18 CASSPDRVNYGYTF TGTGCCAGCTCACCGGACAGGGTGAACTATGGCTACACCTTC
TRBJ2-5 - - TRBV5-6 CASSRDITATQYF TGTGCCAGCAGCCGGGACATAACGGCGACCCAGTACTTC
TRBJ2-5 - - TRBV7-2 CASSSPRLVETQYF TGTGCCAGCAGCTCCCCGAGACTAGTGGAGACCCAGTACTTC
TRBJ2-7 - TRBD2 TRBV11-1 CASSPDMRGKVYEQYF TGTGCCAGCAGCCCGGATATGCGGGGGAAGGTCTACGAGCAGTACTTC
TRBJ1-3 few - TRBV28 CASRRLVSGNTIYF TGTGCCAGCAGGCGACTGGTCTCTGGAAACACCATATATTTT
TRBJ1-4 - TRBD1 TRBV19 CASSTRDSRNLEKLFF TGTGCCAGTAGTACTCGGGACAGCCGGAACCTTGAAAAACTGTTTTTT
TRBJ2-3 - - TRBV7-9 CASSLDQARPSTDTQYF TGTGCCAGCAGCTTAGACCAGGCTCGCCCTAGCACAGATACGCAGTATTTT
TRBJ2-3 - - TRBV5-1 CASRRDRPSTDTQYF TGCGCCAGCAGGCGGGACAGACCTAGCACAGATACGCAGTATTTT
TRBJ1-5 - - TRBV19 CASSIIQGTSSQPQHF TGTGCCAGTAGTATCATACAGGGTACGTCCAGTCAGCCCCAGCATTTT
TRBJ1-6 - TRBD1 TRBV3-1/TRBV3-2 CASSPQGASNSPLHF TGTGCCAGCAGCCCCCAGGGGGCGAGTAATTCACCCCTCCACTTT